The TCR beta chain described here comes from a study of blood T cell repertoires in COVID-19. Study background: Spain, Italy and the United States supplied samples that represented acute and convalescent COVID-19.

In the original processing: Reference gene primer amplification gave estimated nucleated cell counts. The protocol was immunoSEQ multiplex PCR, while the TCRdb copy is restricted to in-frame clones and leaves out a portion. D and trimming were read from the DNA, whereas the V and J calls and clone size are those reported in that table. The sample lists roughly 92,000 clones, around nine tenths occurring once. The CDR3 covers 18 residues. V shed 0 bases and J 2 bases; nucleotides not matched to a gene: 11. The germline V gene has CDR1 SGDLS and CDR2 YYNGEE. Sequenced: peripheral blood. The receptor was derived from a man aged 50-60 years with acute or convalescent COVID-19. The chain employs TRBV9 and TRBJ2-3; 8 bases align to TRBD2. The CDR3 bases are TGTGCCAGCAGCGTAGCTCACCCAGGGCGGGAGGTCACAGATACGCAGTATTTT. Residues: CASSVAHPGREVTDTQYF.